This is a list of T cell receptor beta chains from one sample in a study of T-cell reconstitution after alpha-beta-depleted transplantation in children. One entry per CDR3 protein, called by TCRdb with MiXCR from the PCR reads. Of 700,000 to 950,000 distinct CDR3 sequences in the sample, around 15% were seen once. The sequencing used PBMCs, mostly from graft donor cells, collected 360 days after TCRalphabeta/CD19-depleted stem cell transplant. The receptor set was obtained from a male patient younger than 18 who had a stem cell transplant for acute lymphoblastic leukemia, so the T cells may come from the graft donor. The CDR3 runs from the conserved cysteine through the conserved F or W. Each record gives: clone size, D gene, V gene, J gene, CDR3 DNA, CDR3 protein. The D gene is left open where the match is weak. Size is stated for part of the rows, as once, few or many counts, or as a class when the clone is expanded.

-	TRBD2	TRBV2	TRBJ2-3	TGTGCCAGCAGTGTCCGGACTAGCCTCACAGATACGCAGTATTTT	CASSVRTSLTDTQYF
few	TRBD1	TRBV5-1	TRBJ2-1	TGCGCCAGCAGCGCTCCAGGGGGCCCCAGGTCACCTGAGCAGTTCTTC	CASSAPGGPRSPEQFF
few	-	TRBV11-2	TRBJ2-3	TGTGCCAGCAGCATCCCCGGGGGTTTGGTCACAGATACGCAGTATTTT	CASSIPGGLVTDTQYF
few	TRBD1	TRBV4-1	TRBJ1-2	TGCGCCAGCAGCCAAGAGTTGGGGACAGGAATGAGTGGCTACACCTTC	CASSQELGTGMSGYTF
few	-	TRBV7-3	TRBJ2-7	TGTGCCAGCAGCCCATCCCCCTGGACAGCCAGGACCTACGAGCAGTACTTC	CASSPSPWTARTYEQYF
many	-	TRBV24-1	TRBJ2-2	TGTGCCACCAGTGATAAACCCAACACCGGGGAGCTGTTTTTT	CATSDKPNTGELFF
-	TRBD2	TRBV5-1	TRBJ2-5	TGCGCCAGCAGCCGGGGACTAGCGAAACAAGAGACCCAGTACTTC	CASSRGLAKQETQYF
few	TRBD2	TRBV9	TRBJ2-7	TGTGCCAGCAGCGTAGCAGCGGGGCTAGACTCCTACGAGCAGTACTTC	CASSVAAGLDSYEQYF
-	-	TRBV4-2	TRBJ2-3	TGTGCCAGCAGCCTAGAACCCACATTAGGAAGCACAGATACGCAGTATTTT	CASSLEPTLGSTDTQYF
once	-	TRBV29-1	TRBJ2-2	TGCAGCGTTGACCCCGGGACTTACACCGGGGAGCTGTTTTTT	CSVDPGTYTGELFF
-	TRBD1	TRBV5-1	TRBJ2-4	TGCGCCAGCAGCTTAAATTCGGGACAGCCTCTAAACATTCAGTACTTC	CASSLNSGQPLNIQYF
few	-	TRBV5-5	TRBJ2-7	TGTGCCAGCAGCTCGGGACGGATCCCCTACGAGCAGTACTTC	CASSSGRIPYEQYF
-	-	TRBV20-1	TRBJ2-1	TGCAGTGCTAGAACCGGGAGTTGGAATGAGCAGTTCTTC	CSARTGSWNEQFF
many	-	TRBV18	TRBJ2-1	TGTGCCAGCTCACGGGGAGGCGACTCCTACAATGAGCAGTTCTTC	CASSRGGDSYNEQFF
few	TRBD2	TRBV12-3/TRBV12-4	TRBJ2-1	TGTGCCAGCAGTTTGCCCGTATTGGGACTAGCGGGGACCTCCTACAATGAGCAGTTCTTC	CASSLPVLGLAGTSYNEQFF
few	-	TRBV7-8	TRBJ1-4	TGTGCCAGCAGTAGAGTAACGAGAGTTATTGCAACTAATGAAAAACTGTTTTTT	CASSRVTRVIATNEKLFF
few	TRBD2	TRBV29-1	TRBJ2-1	TGCAGCGCCGCTAGCGGGAGCTCCTACAATGAGCAGTTCTTC	CSAASGSSYNEQFF
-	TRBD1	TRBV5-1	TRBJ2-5	TGCGCCAGCAGCTTAGGGGACAGGAGCCAAGAGACCCAGTACTTC	CASSLGDRSQETQYF
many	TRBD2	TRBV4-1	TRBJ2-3	TGCGCCAGCAGCCGTTTCGGGACTAGCGGGAGGGTAAAAGGACTCACAGATACGCAGTATTTT	CASSRFGTSGRVKGLTDTQYF
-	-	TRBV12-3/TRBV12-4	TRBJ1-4	TGTGCCAGCAGATTTACTCGGGCCGCACTCGGGGAAAAACTGTTTTTT	CASRFTRAALGEKLFF
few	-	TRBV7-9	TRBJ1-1	TGTGCCAGCAGGGGCAGGGAAAGAACTGAAGCTTTCTTT	CASRGRERTEAFF
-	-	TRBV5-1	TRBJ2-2	TGCGCCAGCAGCTTGTTTACGATGAATACCGGGGAGCTGTTTTTT	CASSLFTMNTGELFF
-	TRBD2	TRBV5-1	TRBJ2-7	TGCGCCAGCAGCCTAGCCGGGACAGCACTACTAGCGGGACCCTCGGAGCAGTACTTC	CASSLAGTALLAGPSEQYF
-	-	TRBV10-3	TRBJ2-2	TGTGCCATCCGGCCGGGCGTGGTGGATACCGGGGAGCTGTTTTTT	CAIRPGVVDTGELFF
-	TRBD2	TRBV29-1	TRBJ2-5	TGCAGCGTTAGCTGGCTAGCGGGATCGGTCCAAGAGACCCAGTACTTC	CSVSWLAGSVQETQYF
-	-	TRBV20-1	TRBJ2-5	TGCAGTGCTAGTAATCGCAAGACCCAGTACTTC	CSASNRKTQYF
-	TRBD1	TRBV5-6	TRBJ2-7	TGTGCCAGCAGCTCGAGGGGGCTTACATCCTACGAGCAGTACTTC	CASSSRGLTSYEQYF
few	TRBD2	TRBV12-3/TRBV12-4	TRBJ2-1	TGTGCCAGCAGGGCCGTCAAGCGGGAGGGAGACAATGAGCAGTTCTTC	CASRAVKREGDNEQFF
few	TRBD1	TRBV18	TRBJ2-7	TGTGCCAGCCGCCCCGGGCGTATATTGGACAGGGATTCCGAGCAGTACTTC	CASRPGRILDRDSEQYF
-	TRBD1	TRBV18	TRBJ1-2	TGTGCCAGCTCACCACCCTTGACAGGGCTCTATGGCTACACCTTC	CASSPPLTGLYGYTF
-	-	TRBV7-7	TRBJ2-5	TGTGCCAGCAGCTCAGGGGCTGACCAAGAGACCCAGTACTTC	CASSSGADQETQYF